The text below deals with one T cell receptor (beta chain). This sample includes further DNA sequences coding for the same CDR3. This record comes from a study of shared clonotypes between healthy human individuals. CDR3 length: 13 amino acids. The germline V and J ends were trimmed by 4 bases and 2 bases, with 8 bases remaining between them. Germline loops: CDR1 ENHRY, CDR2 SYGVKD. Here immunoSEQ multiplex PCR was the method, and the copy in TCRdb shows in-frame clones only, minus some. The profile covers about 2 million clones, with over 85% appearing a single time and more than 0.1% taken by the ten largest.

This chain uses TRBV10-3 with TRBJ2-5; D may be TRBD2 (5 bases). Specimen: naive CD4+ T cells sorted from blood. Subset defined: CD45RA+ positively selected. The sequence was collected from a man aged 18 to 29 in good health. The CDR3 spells CAISGGQQETQYF. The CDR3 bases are TGTGCCATCAGTGGAGGGCAGCAAGAGACCCAGTACTTC.